The clone carrying this T cell receptor beta chain was seen more than once but under ten times. Antigen unknown. One base away lies a much larger clone, so this may be a sequencing read error. These data are taken from a study of T cells in Graves' hyperthyroidism and ophthalmopathy. Patients were excluded because of uncontrolled infection, other autoimmune disease, pregnancy or lactation. Using around 10 ml of fresh peripheral blood, PBMCs were prepared. Germline CDR1 is MNHEY and CDR2 is SVGAGI. CDR3 length: 11 amino acids. The ends were cut back, 7 bases at V and 3 bases at J, with 6 bases in the middle. Whole-study findings and limits: Most expanded thyroid clonotypes above 0.001 recurred in blood. Stable hyperthyroidism and ophthalmopathy were separated using 13 V-J signatures.

RNA transcripts gave rise to amplified TCR beta CDR3 regions. Using the HTBI primer set, a first-round RT-PCR was run on the TCR CDR3. TCRdb reprocessed the multiplex PCR reads with MiXCR, giving one entry per CDR3 protein. The sample has 750,000 to 950,000 distinct CDR3 sequences, about 38% seen once. Sequencing was done on a sample of blood. This receptor was taken from a man between 18 and 29 years old with Graves' hyperthyroidism. The V and J genes are TRBV6-5 and TRBJ1-1, with D maybe TRBD1 (6 bases). The CDR3 DNA reads TGTGCCAGCAAGGGGGACACTGAAGCTTTCTTT. It encodes CASKGDTEAFF.